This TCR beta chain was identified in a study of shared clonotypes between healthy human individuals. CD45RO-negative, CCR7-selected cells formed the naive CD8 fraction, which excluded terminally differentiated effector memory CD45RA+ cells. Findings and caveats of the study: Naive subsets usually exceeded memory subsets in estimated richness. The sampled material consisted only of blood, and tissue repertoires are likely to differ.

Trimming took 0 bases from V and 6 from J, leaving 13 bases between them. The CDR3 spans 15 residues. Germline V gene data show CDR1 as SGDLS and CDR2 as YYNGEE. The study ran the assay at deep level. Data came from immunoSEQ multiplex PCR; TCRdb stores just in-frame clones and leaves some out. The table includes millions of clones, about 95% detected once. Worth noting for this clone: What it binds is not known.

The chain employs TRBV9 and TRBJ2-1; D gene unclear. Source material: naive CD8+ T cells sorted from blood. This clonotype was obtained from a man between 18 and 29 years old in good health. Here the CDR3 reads CASSVGSFGSNEQFF. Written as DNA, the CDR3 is TGTGCCAGCAGCGTAGGAAGTTTCGGCAGCAATGAGCAGTTCTTC.